This T cell receptor beta chain originates from a study of blood T cell repertoires in COVID-19. As for the study in general: Samples representing acute and convalescent COVID-19 were sourced from the United States, Italy and Spain. T cells, B-cell-depleted T cells, or PBMCs provided the cDNA or gDNA that served as material.

Original data processing: For nucleated cells, counts were estimated from reference gene primer amplification. Data came from immunoSEQ multiplex PCR; TCRdb stores just in-frame clones and leaves some out. V and J calls and clone size come straight from that table; D and trimming were deduced from the DNA. The sample consists of some 260,000 clones, 70% to 90% of them appearing once. V dropped 4 bases and J dropped 0; count of bases not matched to a gene: 12. Germline-derived CDR1 and CDR2 are SGHTA and FQGNSA. The CDR3 contains 19 residues. The sequencing sample was made of peripheral blood. The genes are TRBV7-2 and TRBJ2-3; 11 nucleotides line up with TRBD2. The TCR sequence derives from a man between 18 and 29 years old with active or convalescent COVID-19. As DNA, the CDR3 is TGTGCCAGCAGCTGGCCCGTGAGGGCTAGCGGGGGGAGCACAGATACGCAGTATTTT. Its protein product is CASSWPVRASGGSTDTQYF.